This T cell receptor beta chain appears in the sequencing data of a study of T cell repertoires in cytomegalovirus infection. This clonotype was seen a few times. Looked up from germline, CDR1 is SGHTA and CDR2 is FQGNSA. V was cut by 4 bases and J by 2 bases, with 13 bases left in between. This CDR3 is 15 amino acids long. Using its own MiXCR run on the reads, TCRdb lists one record per CDR3 protein. The sample includes 350,000 to 500,000 distinct CDR3 sequences, roughly 30% of them seen just once. Sequencing was performed on PBMCs. The source is a human donor in good health (CMV status not recorded). Some clones in this sample may be carry-over from other donors' samples. This sequence joins TRBV7-2 and TRBJ2-3; D call uncertain. Written as DNA, the CDR3 is TGTGCCAGCAGCTCCTCCCTCAGAACCACAGATACGCAGTATTTT. It specifies CASSSSLRTTDTQYF.